This entry lists 7 T cell receptor beta chains sequenced from one sample in a study of shared clonotypes between healthy human individuals. Only in-frame clones appear in the TCRdb table, and some are missing; sequencing was by immunoSEQ multiplex PCR. The profile shows approximately 720,000 clones, 72% of them singletons. Input material: memory CD4+ T cells sorted from blood. Subset indicated: CD45RA-negative fraction. These receptor sequences come from a woman aged 25 to 39 in good health.

The chain is built from TRBV10-3 and TRBJ2-7, with a tentative D call TRBD1 (7 bases). The CDR3 consists of 16 residues. V dropped 6 bases and J dropped 1 base, with 19 bases sitting between them. The germline V gene has CDR1 ENHRY and CDR2 SYGVKD. The CDR3 spells CAIRGGETGKSYEQYF. The CDR3 DNA is TGTGCCATCAGGGGGGGAGAGACAGGGAAGTCCTACGAGCAGTACTTC.

The chain recombines TRBV2 with TRBJ2-7; D perhaps matches TRBD2 (7 bases). Trimming took off 7 bases at V and 7 bases at J, with 20 bases between the two ends. This CDR3 has 14 residues. Germline lookup yields CDR1 SNHLY and CDR2 FYNNEI. DNA of the CDR3: TGTGCCAGCACTAAGCGGGACACTCAAGGGGAGCAGTACTTC. Protein sequence: CASTKRDTQGEQYF.

This clone was observed once. The chain joins TRBV28 to TRBJ1-1; 7 bases are a match to TRBD1. V gave up 3 bases and J gave up 3 bases; unmatched junction bases: 7. There are 15 residues in the CDR3. In germline, CDR1 is MDHEN, CDR2 SYDVKM. CDR3 coding DNA: TGTGCCAGCAGTTTTTCGGGCAGGGGGGACACTGAAGCTTTCTTT. Translated: CASSFSGRGDTEAFF. The complete variable domain, with remaining parts taken from reference TRBV28 and TRBJ1-1, reads DVKVTQSSRYLVKRTGEKVFLECVQDMDHENMFWYRQDPGLGLRLIYFSYDVKMKEKGDIPEGYSVSREKKERFSLILESASTNQTSMYLCASSFSGRGDTEAFFGQGTRLTVV.

The J gene is TRBJ2-5, the V gene TRBV14; D might be TRBD1 (6 bases). The J call is uncertain, as TRBJ2-7 better fits the DNA end. This CDR3 is built from 15 residues. Germline lookup yields CDR1 SGHDN and CDR2 FVKESK. The CDR3: CASSQGVSGVREQYF. The DNA for the CDR3 is TGTGCCAGCAGCCAAGGTGTGTCAGGGGTGCGCGAGCAGTACTTC.

This clone was picked up many times. V gene TRBV23-1 combines with J gene TRBJ2-3; TRBD1 matches at 7 bases. TRBV23-1 is noted as an ORF with a role that remains uncertain. The ends lost 0 bases at V and 2 bases at J; junction bases unmatched: 11. The CDR3 loop spans 18 amino acids. This CDR3 reads CASSQSMAGGSFTDTQYF. The CDR3 region has the DNA TGCGCCAGCAGTCAATCGATGGCAGGGGGTTCTTTCACAGATACGCAGTATTTT.

This clone was seen repeatedly, ten times or more. Other DNA sequences within the sample encode an identical CDR3. The rearrangement links TRBV5-1 to TRBJ1-3; no clear D gene. Germline V gene data show CDR1 as SGHRS and CDR2 as YFSETQ. Trimming removed 0 bases at V and 0 bases at J, with 7 bases between. The CDR3 contains 15 residues. The CDR3 loop is CASSLAGDSGNTIYF. The CDR3 nucleotides are TGCGCCAGCAGCTTGGCCGGGGACTCTGGAAACACCATATATTTT. Together with reference TRBV5-1 and TRBJ1-3, the CDR3 gives the full variable domain: KAGVTQTPRYLIKTRGQQVTLSCSPISGHRSVSWYQQTPGQGLQFLFEYFSETQRNKGNFPGRFSGRQFSNSRSEMNVSTLELGDSALYLCASSLAGDSGNTIYFGEGSWLTVV.

This chain joins TRBV28 and TRBJ2-7; D might be TRBD1 (5 bases). This CDR3 has 14 amino acids. The V gene lost 5 bases and the J gene lost 4 bases, with 15 bases spanning the gap. Germline V lookup: CDR1 MDHEN, CDR2 SYDVKM. DNA for the CDR3: TGTGCCAGCAGTGCCTTGGAAGGGGCGTACGAGCAGTACTTC. It translates to CASSALEGAYEQYF.